The source of this T cell receptor (beta chain) is a study of CXCR3-negative and CXCR3-positive naive CD8 T cells. Study-wide results and caveats: Researchers reported similar TRBV-TRBJ usage in naive CXCR3-negative and CXCR3-positive cells, though memory differed.

According to its frequency, this clonotype is medium-sized. Its matching antigen is unknown. The libraries of TRB cDNA were constructed through 5' RACE using UMI labels. TCRdb re-called the 5' RACE reads and gives one entry per CDR3 protein, without DNA. The sample features thousands of distinct CDR3 sequences, with under 1.2% in its top ten. This CDR3 region has 14 residues. Germline V gene sequence: CDR1 SGHRS, CDR2 YFSETQ. This chain joins TRBV5-1 and TRBJ2-7; the TCRdb D gene call, TRBD2, has no DNA to confirm it. The receptor's source is a human donor in good health. Some clones in this sample may be carry-over from other donors' samples. The specimen sequenced was naive CXCR3- CD8+ T cells from blood. Subset in this sample: CD45RO-CCR7+CD27+CD95- naive CD8+ T cells lacking CXCR3 (TNR3-). CDR3: CASSPRGYAYEQYF.